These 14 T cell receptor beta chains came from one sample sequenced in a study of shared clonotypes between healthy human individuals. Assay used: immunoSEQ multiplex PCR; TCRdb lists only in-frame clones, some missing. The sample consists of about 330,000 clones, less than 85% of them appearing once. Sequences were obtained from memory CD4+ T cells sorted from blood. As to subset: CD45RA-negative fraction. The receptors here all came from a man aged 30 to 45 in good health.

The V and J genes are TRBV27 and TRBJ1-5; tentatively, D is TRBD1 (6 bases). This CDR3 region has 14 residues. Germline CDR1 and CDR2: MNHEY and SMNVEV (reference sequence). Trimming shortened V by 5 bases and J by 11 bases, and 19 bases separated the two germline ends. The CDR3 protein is CASSTNWGHTAQHF. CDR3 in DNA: TGTGCCAGCAGTACTAACTGGGGACACACGGCCCAGCATTTT.

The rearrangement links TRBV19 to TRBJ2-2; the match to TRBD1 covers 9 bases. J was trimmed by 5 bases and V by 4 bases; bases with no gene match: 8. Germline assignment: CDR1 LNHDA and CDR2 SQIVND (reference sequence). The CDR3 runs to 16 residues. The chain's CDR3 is CASSTLQGAGTGELFF. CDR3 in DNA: TGTGCCAGTAGTACCCTACAGGGGGCGGGAACCGGGGAGCTGTTTTTT.

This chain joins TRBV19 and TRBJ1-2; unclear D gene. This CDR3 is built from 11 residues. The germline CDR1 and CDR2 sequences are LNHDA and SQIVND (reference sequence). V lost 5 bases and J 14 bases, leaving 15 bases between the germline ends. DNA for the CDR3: TGTGCCAGTAGTTATAAGTCGAACAATACCTTC. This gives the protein CASSYKSNNTF.

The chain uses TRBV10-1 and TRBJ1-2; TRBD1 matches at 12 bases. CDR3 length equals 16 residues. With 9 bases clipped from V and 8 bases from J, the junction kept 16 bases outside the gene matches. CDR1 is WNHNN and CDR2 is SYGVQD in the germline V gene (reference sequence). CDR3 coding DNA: TGCGCCAGTGAAGGGACAGGGGGCGCTGGTTTTTGGGGCTACACCTTC. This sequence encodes CASEGTGGAGFWGYTF.

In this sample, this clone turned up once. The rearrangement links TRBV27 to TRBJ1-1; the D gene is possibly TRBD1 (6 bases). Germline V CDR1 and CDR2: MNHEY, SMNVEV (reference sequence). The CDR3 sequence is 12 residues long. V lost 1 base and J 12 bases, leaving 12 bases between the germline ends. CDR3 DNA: TGTGCCAGCAGTTTATGGCAGGGGAGGACTTTCTTT. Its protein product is CASSLWQGRTFF.

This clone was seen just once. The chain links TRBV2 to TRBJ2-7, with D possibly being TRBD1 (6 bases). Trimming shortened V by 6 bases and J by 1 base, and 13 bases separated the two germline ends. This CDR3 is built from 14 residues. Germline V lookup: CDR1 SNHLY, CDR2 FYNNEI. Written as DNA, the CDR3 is TGTGCCAGCAGCCCTTCAGGGGTTTCCTACGAGCAGTACTTC. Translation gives CASSPSGVSYEQYF.

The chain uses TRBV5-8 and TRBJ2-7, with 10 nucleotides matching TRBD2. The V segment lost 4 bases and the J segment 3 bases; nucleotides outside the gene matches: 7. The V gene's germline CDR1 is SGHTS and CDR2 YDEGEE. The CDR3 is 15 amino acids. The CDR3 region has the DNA TGTGCCAGCAGCGGCGGACTAGCGGTCTTCTACGAGCAGTACTTC. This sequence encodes CASSGGLAVFYEQYF.

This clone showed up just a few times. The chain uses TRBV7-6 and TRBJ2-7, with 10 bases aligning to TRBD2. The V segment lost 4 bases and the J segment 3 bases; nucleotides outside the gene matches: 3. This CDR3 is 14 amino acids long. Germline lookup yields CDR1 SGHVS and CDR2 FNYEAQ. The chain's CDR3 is CASSSLAGYYEQYF. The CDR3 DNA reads TGTGCCAGCAGCTCACTAGCGGGGTACTACGAGCAGTACTTC.

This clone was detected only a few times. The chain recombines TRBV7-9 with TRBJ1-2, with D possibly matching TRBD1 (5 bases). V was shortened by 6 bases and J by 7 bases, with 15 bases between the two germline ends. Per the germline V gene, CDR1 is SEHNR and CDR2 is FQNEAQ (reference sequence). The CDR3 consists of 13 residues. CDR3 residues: CASSLNEGTGYTF. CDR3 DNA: TGTGCCAGCAGTCTAAACGAGGGGACTGGCTACACCTTC.

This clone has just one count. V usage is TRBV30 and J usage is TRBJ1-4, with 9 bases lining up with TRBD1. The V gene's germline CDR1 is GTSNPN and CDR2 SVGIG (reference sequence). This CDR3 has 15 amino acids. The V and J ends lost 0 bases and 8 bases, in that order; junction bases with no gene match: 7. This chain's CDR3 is CAWSVSGQGSEKLFF. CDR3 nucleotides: TGTGCCTGGAGTGTCTCGGGACAGGGCAGCGAAAAACTGTTTTTT.

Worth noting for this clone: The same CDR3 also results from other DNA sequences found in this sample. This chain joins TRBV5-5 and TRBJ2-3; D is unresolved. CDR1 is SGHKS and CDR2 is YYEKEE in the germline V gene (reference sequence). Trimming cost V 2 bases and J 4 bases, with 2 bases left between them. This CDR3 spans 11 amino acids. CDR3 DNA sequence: TGTGCCAGCAGCTTAGCAGATACGCAGTATTTT. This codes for CASSLADTQYF.

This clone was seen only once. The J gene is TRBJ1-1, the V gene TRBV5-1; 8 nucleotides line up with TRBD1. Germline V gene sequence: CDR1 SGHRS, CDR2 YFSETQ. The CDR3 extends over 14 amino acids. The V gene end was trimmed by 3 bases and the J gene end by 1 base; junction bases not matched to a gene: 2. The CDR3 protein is CASSSGQANTEAFF. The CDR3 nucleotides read TGCGCCAGCAGCTCGGGACAGGCGAACACTGAAGCTTTCTTT.

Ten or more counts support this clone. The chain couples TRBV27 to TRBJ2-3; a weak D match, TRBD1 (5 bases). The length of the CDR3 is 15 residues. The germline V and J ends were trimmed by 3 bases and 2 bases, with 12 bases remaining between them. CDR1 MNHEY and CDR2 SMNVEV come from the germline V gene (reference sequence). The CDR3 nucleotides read TGTGCCAGCAGTTTGACAGAATCCTTCACAGATACGCAGTATTTT. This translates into CASSLTESFTDTQYF.

Written as DNA, the CDR3 is TGTGCCAGCAGCGGGCGAGGTTCAAAGCAGCCCCAGCATTTT. Amino acid sequence: CASSGRGSKQPQHF. The rearrangement uses TRBV2 and TRBJ1-5; unclear D gene. Looked up from germline, CDR1 is SNHLY and CDR2 is FYNNEI. The CDR3 is 14 residues long. Between the trimmed V and J ends, which lost 6 bases and 7 bases, there was a span of 16 bases.